A single sample gave rise to the 5 T cell receptor beta chains below, sequenced in a study of breast tumors, draining lymph nodes, adjacent tissues. TCRdb processed the multiplex PCR reads anew with MiXCR; each CDR3 protein has one entry. The data show about 100,000 distinct CDR3 sequences, approximately 22% seen once. Samples came from axillary lymph nodes draining the breast cancer. The sequenced sample consisted of axillary lymph node tissue. The source is a female donor with breast cancer. Some clones in this sample may be carry-over from other donors' samples.

This clonotype was observed many times. The chain recombines TRBV5-6 with TRBJ1-6; D uncertain. Per the germline V gene, CDR1 is SGHDT and CDR2 is YYEEEE. V gave up 4 bases and J gave up 15 bases, with 17 bases separating them. This CDR3 is built from 13 residues. In DNA, the CDR3 is TGTGCCAGCAGCCGCCAGATAGGAGGACGCCTCCACTTT. Amino acids: CASSRQIGGRLHF.

This clonotype came up many times. J is TRBJ2-3 and V is TRBV5-1, with 8 bases identical to TRBD1. Germline V gene data show CDR1 as SGHRS and CDR2 as YFSETQ. This CDR3 is 18 amino acids long. After removal of 4 bases from V and 1 base from J, the junction contained 14 bases not matched to a gene. This CDR3 reads CASSPGTGFQRGTDTQYF. CDR3 nucleotide sequence: TGCGCCAGCAGCCCCGGGACAGGTTTTCAAAGGGGCACAGATACGCAGTATTTT.

By share, this clonotype counts as medium-sized. The V and J genes are TRBV6-1 and TRBJ2-1; the match to TRBD2 covers 13 bases. In germline, CDR1 is MNHNS, CDR2 SASEGT. The length of the CDR3 is 15 residues. The J segment lost 7 bases and the V segment lost 5 bases, leaving 5 bases of the junction unmatched. CDR3 DNA: TGTGCCAGCAGTCGGGGGACTAGCGGGGAAAATGAGCAGTTCTTC. Its protein is CASSRGTSGENEQFF.

This clonotype was recorded many times. Mismatch with germline at one junction end may stem from a read error. This sequence joins TRBV3-1 and TRBJ2-7; D possibly uses TRBD1 or TRBD2 (5 bases each). CDR3 size: 12 residues. Germline CDR1 and CDR2: LGHDT and YNNKEL (reference sequence). CDR3 residues: CASSQDLGAVHF. DNA for the CDR3: TGTGCCAGCAGCCAAGATCTCGGGGCTGTTCACTTC.

The sample holds many counts of this clonotype. This rearrangement joins TRBV4-2 to TRBJ2-7, with no clear D. Germline-derived CDR1 and CDR2 are LGHNA and YNFKEQ. Trimming took 3 bases from V and 4 from J, leaving 16 bases between them. The CDR3 contains 15 residues. CDR3 coding DNA: TGTGCCAGCAGCCAGGTACGCCAAGCTACGTACGAGCAGTACTTC. Its translation is CASSQVRQATYEQYF.